This passage covers 27 T cell receptor beta chains from one sample sequenced in a study of CD8 T cells in Susac syndrome. Random hexamers were used to reverse transcribe the RNA input (0.5 to 1 ug). One entry per CDR3 protein results from TCRdb running MiXCR on the immunoSEQ multiplex PCR reads. Here the sample spans 180,000 or so distinct CDR3 sequences, about 94% being singletons. Sequenced material: CD4+ T cells from PBMCs. Every receptor here comes from a human donor in good health.

The J gene is TRBJ1-5, the V gene TRBV4-1; D is unresolved. V was shortened by 3 bases and J by 7 bases, with 16 bases between the two germline ends. Germline-derived CDR1 and CDR2 are MGHRA and YSYEKL. CDR3 length equals 15 residues. This CDR3 is CASSQHGLLGQPQHF. For the CDR3, the DNA is TGCGCCAGCAGCCAGCACGGACTCCTGGGCCAGCCCCAGCATTTT.

The chain joins TRBV20-1 to TRBJ2-5; a weak D match, TRBD1 (6 bases). The germline V and J ends were trimmed by 6 bases and 2 bases, with 16 bases remaining between them. Germline CDR1 reads DFQATT; CDR2 reads SNEGSKA (reference sequence). The CDR3 consists of 14 residues. The CDR3 reads CSASVQGWQETQYF. CDR3 DNA: TGCAGTGCCTCTGTACAGGGCTGGCAAGAGACCCAGTACTTC.

The V gene is TRBV27, the J gene TRBJ2-7, with TRBD2 matching over 7 bases. The trim removed 8 bases at V and 2 bases at J, leaving 15 bases unmatched. Germline V gene data show CDR1 as MNHEY and CDR2 as SMNVEV (reference sequence). The CDR3 is made up of 16 amino acids. The CDR3 reads CASGLRRREQTYEQYF. CDR3 bases: TGTGCCAGCGGCCTCCGGAGGCGGGAGCAGACCTACGAGCAGTACTTC.

This clonotype is a singleton in its sample. V is TRBV30 and J is TRBJ1-3; D is perhaps TRBD1 (5 bases). Between the trimmed V and J ends, which lost 4 bases and 2 bases, there was a span of 12 bases. This CDR3 is built from 14 residues. Germline V gene data show CDR1 as GTSNPN and CDR2 as SVGIG (reference sequence). CDR3 in DNA: TGTGCCTGGACCCCAGGGAGGACTGGAAACACCATATATTTT. It codes for CAWTPGRTGNTIYF. The variable domain in full, completed from reference TRBV30 and TRBJ1-3, reads SQTIHQWPATLVQPVGSPLSLECTVEGTSNPNLYWYRQAAGRGLQLLFYSVGIGQISSEVPQNLSASRPQDRQFILSSKKLLLSDSGFYLCAWTPGRTGNTIYFGEGSWLTVV.

The chain is built from TRBV5-1 and TRBJ1-1, with D tentatively TRBD1 (5 bases). The CDR3 sequence is 16 residues long. V was cut by 3 bases and J by 0 bases, with 15 bases left in between. Germline CDR1 SGHRS, CDR2 YFSETQ. The CDR3 reads CASSSQGNLLNTEAFF. The CDR3 DNA sequence: TGCGCCAGCAGCTCCCAGGGAAATTTATTGAACACTGAAGCTTTCTTT.

V usage is TRBV27 and J usage is TRBJ1-2, with D perhaps TRBD1 (6 bases). V was shortened by 6 bases and J by 7 bases, with 18 bases between the two germline ends. Germline loops: CDR1 MNHEY, CDR2 SMNVEV (reference sequence). This CDR3 contains 14 residues. CDR3 DNA: TGTGCCAGCAGCCCAAGGGGGGGCTCGGGTGGCTACACCTTC. Translated, it gives CASSPRGGSGGYTF.

This clonotype was seen just once. This sequence joins TRBV27 and TRBJ2-7; the match to TRBD1 covers 9 bases. This CDR3 spans 16 amino acids. J lost 2 bases, V lost 5 bases, and 10 bases had no gene match. Germline V gene sequence: CDR1 MNHEY, CDR2 SMNVEV (reference sequence). The CDR3 nucleotides read TGTGCCAGCAGTCGACTTTCGACAGGGGGAACCTACGAGCAGTACTTC. It yields the protein CASSRLSTGGTYEQYF.

This chain uses TRBV4-3 with TRBJ2-7; D possibly matches TRBD1 or TRBD2 (5 bases each). Germline values: CDR1 LGHNA, CDR2 YSLEER. The CDR3 is 15 amino acids. V shed 1 base and J shed 3 bases, with 13 bases lying between them. The CDR3 nucleotides are TGCGCCAGCAGCCAAGGCTCCGGGGCTGTCTACGAGCAGTACTTC. Amino acid sequence: CASSQGSGAVYEQYF.

This clonotype was counted once. The chain couples TRBV29-1 to TRBJ1-2; tentative D call: TRBD1 (5 bases). Germline-derived CDR1 and CDR2 are SQVTM and ANQGSEA. The CDR3 runs to 12 residues. V lost 3 bases to trimming and J lost 5 bases, with 10 bases between them. The CDR3 region is CSVERQGYGYTF. The CDR3 nucleotides are TGCAGCGTTGAGCGGCAGGGATATGGCTACACCTTC.

The gene calls are TRBV29-1 and TRBJ2-2; the match to TRBD1 covers 7 bases. This CDR3 region has 15 residues. In germline, CDR1 is SQVTM, CDR2 ANQGSEA. Germline trimming cut 5 bases from V and 4 bases from J; bases unmatched to any gene: 10. The CDR3: CSVLGTTGVTGELFF. The CDR3, as DNA: TGCAGCGTTCTGGGGACCACAGGGGTCACCGGGGAGCTGTTTTTT.

Written as DNA, the CDR3 is TGCAGCGTTGGCCATGGGAGCGCTGAAGCTTTCTTT. It yields the protein CSVGHGSAEAFF. The chain recombines TRBV29-1 with TRBJ1-1; no definite D call. With 4 bases removed from V and 6 bases from J, the gap between germline ends came to 12 bases. CDR3 size: 12 residues. Germline CDR1 and CDR2: SQVTM and ANQGSEA.

The genes are TRBV11-2 and TRBJ2-1; 8 bases align to TRBD2. The CDR3 consists of 15 residues. Germline V gene sequence: CDR1 SGHAT, CDR2 FQNNGV. The V gene end was trimmed by 3 bases and the J gene end by 0 bases; junction bases not matched to a gene: 1. The CDR3 sequence: CASSLTSDSYNEQFF. The CDR3 region has the DNA TGTGCCAGCAGCTTGACTAGCGACTCCTACAATGAGCAGTTCTTC. The whole variable domain, remainder taken from reference TRBV11-2 and TRBJ2-1, is EAGVAQSPRYKIIEKRQSVAFWCNPISGHATLYWYQQILGQGPKLLIQFQNNGVVDDSQLPKDRFSAERLKGVDSTLKIQPAKLEDSAVYLCASSLTSDSYNEQFFGPGTRLTVL.

This clonotype was counted between two and nine times. An end of the junction does not agree with germline; a read error may underlie this. The chain recombines TRBV20-1 with TRBJ2-1; 8 bases map to TRBD1. Germline V gives CDR1 DFQATT, CDR2 SNEGSKA (reference sequence). This CDR3 contains 12 residues. CDR3 coding DNA: TGCAGTGCTTTAACAGGGGGTACTCCCGTGTCCTTC. It is translated as CSALTGGTPVSF.

The gene calls are TRBV7-9 and TRBJ2-5; 8 bases are a match to TRBD1. CDR1 is SEHNR and CDR2 is FQNEAQ in the germline V gene (reference sequence). The CDR3 is 13 amino acids. J was trimmed by 5 bases and V by 7 bases; bases with no gene match: 6. CDR3 in amino acids: CASISGGLETQYF. The DNA of the CDR3 is TGTGCCAGCATCTCAGGGGGCCTGGAGACCCAGTACTTC.

The CDR3 loop reads CSARGTGDGVHYGYTF. The CDR3 DNA reads as TGCAGTGCTAGAGGAACAGGGGACGGGGTTCACTATGGCTACACCTTC. The chain has TRBV20-1 and TRBJ1-2; 7 nucleotides align to TRBD1. Germline V CDR1 and CDR2: DFQATT, SNEGSKA (reference sequence). The CDR3 contains 16 residues. J lost 3 bases, V lost 1 base, and 11 bases had no gene match.

This chain uses TRBV23-1 with TRBJ2-7, with 7 bases fitting TRBD2. TRBV23-1 is an open reading frame, and its role is uncertain. V shed 3 bases and J 1 base; nucleotides not matched to a gene: 9. This CDR3 contains 16 residues. DNA of the CDR3: TGCGCCAGCAGTCAGGGGAGGGAACAGGCATCCTACGAGCAGTACTTC. Amino acids: CASSQGREQASYEQYF.

The rearrangement joins TRBV11-2 to TRBJ2-3; D uncertain. This CDR3 spans 14 amino acids. With 0 bases removed from V and 3 bases from J, the gap between germline ends came to 7 bases. Germline loops: CDR1 SGHAT, CDR2 FQNNGV. CDR3 sequence (DNA): TGTGCCAGCAGCTTAGACGCTGGAACAGATACGCAGTATTTT. Translated: CASSLDAGTDTQYF. The whole variable domain, filled in from reference TRBV11-2 and TRBJ2-3, reads EAGVAQSPRYKIIEKRQSVAFWCNPISGHATLYWYQQILGQGPKLLIQFQNNGVVDDSQLPKDRFSAERLKGVDSTLKIQPAKLEDSAVYLCASSLDAGTDTQYFGPGTRLTVL.

This clonotype was counted a single time. The V gene is TRBV5-1, the J gene TRBJ2-5; 8 bases fit TRBD2. The J segment lost 7 bases and the V segment lost 0 bases, leaving 8 bases of the junction unmatched. This CDR3 spans 15 amino acids. Germline CDR1 SGHRS, CDR2 YFSETQ. CDR3 sequence: CASSLAGTRGGTQYF. For the CDR3, the DNA is TGCGCCAGCAGCTTGGCCGGGACTAGGGGCGGGACCCAGTACTTC.

This clonotype was seen a few times. The chain recombines TRBV12-3 or TRBV12-4 with TRBJ2-1; TRBD2 matches 13 bases. The CDR3 covers 15 residues. V lost 3 bases, J lost 6 bases, and 2 bases stayed unmatched. CDR3 in amino acids: CASSLGLAGSNEQFF. In nucleotides, the CDR3 is TGTGCCAGCAGTTTGGGACTAGCGGGGAGCAATGAGCAGTTCTTC.

The gene calls are TRBV18 and TRBJ1-1; no clear D. The V gene lost 3 bases and the J gene lost 8 bases, with 13 bases spanning the gap. The CDR3 totals 13 residues. Germline-derived CDR1 and CDR2 are KGHSH and LQKENI. As DNA, the CDR3 is TGTGCCAGCTCACCGCGTAAGGCAGGCGAAGCTTTCTTT. This sequence encodes CASSPRKAGEAFF.

The chain carries TRBV7-9 and TRBJ2-1; weak D call: TRBD2 (6 bases). The germline CDR1 and CDR2 sequences are SEHNR and FQNEAQ (reference sequence). The CDR3 runs to 15 residues. V was clipped by 7 bases and J by 3 bases, with 16 bases between them. CDR3 residues: CASTPGVDRYNEQFF. The CDR3 DNA is TGTGCCAGCACCCCGGGGGTTGACCGCTACAATGAGCAGTTCTTC.

V gene TRBV29-1 combines with J gene TRBJ2-1, with D possibly being TRBD1 (6 bases). The V end was cut by 6 bases, the J end by 8 bases, with 17 bases between. The CDR3 runs to 13 residues. Germline values: CDR1 SQVTM, CDR2 ANQGSEA. CDR3 region: CSVDKQGWDEQFF. The CDR3 DNA follows: TGCAGCGTAGACAAGCAGGGGTGGGATGAGCAGTTCTTC.

J is TRBJ2-1 and V is TRBV20-1, with TRBD1 matching over 8 bases. Germline V gene sequence: CDR1 DFQATT, CDR2 SNEGSKA (reference sequence). The CDR3 consists of 11 residues. Germline trimming cut 6 bases from V and 10 bases from J; bases unmatched to any gene: 5. The DNA for the CDR3 is TGCAGTGCAGCCGACAGGGGCGAGCAGTTCTTC. Residues: CSAADRGEQFF.

The chain couples TRBV21-1 to TRBJ1-1. TRBV21-1 is deemed a pseudogene. The CDR3 is 13 residues long. CDR3 nucleotide sequence: TGTGCCAGCCCATGGGGGGACTACACTGAAGCTTTCTTT. It specifies CASPWGDYTEAFF.

The table lists this clonotype with a count of one. The J gene is TRBJ2-5, the V gene TRBV7-2; 7 nucleotides match TRBD1. CDR1 SGHTA and CDR2 FQGNSA come from the germline V gene. J gave up 9 bases and V 3 bases, and 13 bases lay outside the gene matches. The CDR3 covers 15 residues. CDR3 sequence reads: CASSLPGQQEKAQYF. The CDR3 bases are TGTGCCAGCAGCTTGCCGGGACAGCAAGAGAAGGCCCAGTACTTC. Full variable domain (outside the CDR3, taken from reference TRBV7-2 and TRBJ2-5): GAGVSQSPSNKVTEKGKDVELRCDPISGHTALYWYRQSLGQGLEFLIYFQGNSAPDKSGLPSDRFSAERTGGSVSTLTIQRTQQEDSAVYLCASSLPGQQEKAQYFGPGTRLLVL.

This sequence joins TRBV4-2 and TRBJ2-7, with 7 bases aligning to TRBD2. CDR3 size: 14 residues. Germline CDR1 is LGHNA and CDR2 is YNFKEQ. After removal of 5 bases from V and 3 bases from J, the junction contained 7 bases not matched to a gene. The CDR3 nucleotides are TGTGCCAGCAGCTGGGGGAGGGAAGACTACGAGCAGTACTTC. Translated, it gives CASSWGREDYEQYF.

The rearrangement uses TRBV27 and TRBJ2-2; TRBD1 matches 9 bases. The CDR3 is made up of 16 amino acids. Trimming at V came to 0 bases and at J to 4 bases, leaving 3 bases not matched to a gene. Germline CDR1 reads MNHEY; CDR2 reads SMNVEV (reference sequence). The CDR3 loop is CASSLSGTGRTGELFF. In DNA form, the CDR3 reads TGTGCCAGCAGTTTATCGGGGACAGGGCGCACCGGGGAGCTGTTTTTT.